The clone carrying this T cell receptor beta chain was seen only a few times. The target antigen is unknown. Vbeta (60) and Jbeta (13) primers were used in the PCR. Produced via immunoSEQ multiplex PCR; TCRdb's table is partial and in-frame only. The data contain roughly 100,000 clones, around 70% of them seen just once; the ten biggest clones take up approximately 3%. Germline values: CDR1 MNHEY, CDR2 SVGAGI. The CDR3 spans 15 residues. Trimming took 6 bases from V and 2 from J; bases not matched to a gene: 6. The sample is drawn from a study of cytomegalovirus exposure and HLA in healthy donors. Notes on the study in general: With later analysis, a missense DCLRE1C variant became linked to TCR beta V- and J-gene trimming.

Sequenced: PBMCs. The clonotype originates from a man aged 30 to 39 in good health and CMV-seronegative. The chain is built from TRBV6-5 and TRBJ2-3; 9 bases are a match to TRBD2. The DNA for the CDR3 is TGTGCCAGCAGACGAGCGGGAGGAAACACAGATACGCAGTATTTT. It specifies CASRRAGGNTDTQYF.